This TCR beta chain was profiled in a study of CD4 and CD8 cells across lung adenocarcinoma regions. The CDR3 length is 13 residues. CDR1 is KGHDR and CDR2 is SFDVKD in the germline V gene. V dropped 7 bases and J dropped 3 bases, with 9 bases sitting between them. TCRdb re-called the PCR reads through MiXCR, storing one row per CDR3 protein. The sample has 10,000 to 15,000 distinct CDR3 sequences, under 75% seen once. Localized lung adenocarcinoma, a non-small cell lung cancer, affected the donors. J is TRBJ2-1 and V is TRBV24-1; possible D gene TRBD2, 6 bases. Material for sequencing was CD8+ T cells from the margin of a lung tumor. The receptor comes from a female donor with lung adenocarcinoma. The CD4 and CD8 labels of this study may be unreliable. The CDR3 coding sequence is TGTGCCACCAGGGAGGGCGGCTACAATGAGCAGTTCTTC. It yields the protein CATREGGYNEQFF.